The sample holds many counts of the clone carrying this T cell receptor (beta chain). This sample was taken from a study of patients and donors after allogeneic stem cell transplantation. TCRdb itself ran the RT-PCR reads through MiXCR, one entry per CDR3 protein. The repertoire holds about 230,000 distinct CDR3 sequences, about 14% seen once, with around a tenth in the top ten. The sequenced material came from blood, either unsorted or a sorted T cell fraction (not recorded which). The sequence was obtained from a human donor who was either an allogeneic HSCT recipient or a stem cell or donor lymphocyte infusion donor (not recorded which). It is not recorded whose cells these are; they may come from a transplant donor.

The CDR3 DNA reads as TGTGCCAGCAGTACCCCGGGACAGGGGGCCTACAATGAAAAACTGTTTTTT. Translating gives CASSTPGQGAYNEKLFF. This rearrangement joins TRBV6-1 to TRBJ1-4; 12 bases are a match to TRBD1. CDR3 length equals 17 residues. Germline CDR1 is MNHNS and CDR2 is SASEGT. The V and J ends lost 5 bases and 5 bases, in that order; junction bases with no gene match: 9.